This TCR beta chain was captured by sequencing in a study of blood T cell repertoires in COVID-19. Clones were sequenced by immunoSEQ multiplex PCR, and TCRdb holds only the in-frame ones, with some missing. The data contain about 220,000 clones, roughly 90% of them seen just once; the ten biggest clones take up over 3%. The germline gives CDR1 SGHTA, CDR2 FQGTGA. The CDR3 runs 13 residues. The V end lost 5 bases, the J end lost 4 bases, and 11 bases lay between the germline ends. The chain links TRBV7-3 to TRBJ1-2; D uncertain. Sequenced material: PBMCs or T cells enriched from blood (not recorded which). The receptor's source is a woman between 35 and 50 years old with acute COVID-19. The CDR3 sequence is CASSAGGLYGYTF. The CDR3 region has the DNA TGTGCCAGCAGCGCCGGCGGGCTCTATGGCTACACCTTC.